Following are 4 T cell receptor beta chains from one sample sequenced in a study of T cells in Graves' hyperthyroidism and ophthalmopathy. Template material for amplifying TCR beta CDR3 regions consisted of RNA transcripts. The HTBI primer set drove a first-round RT-PCR of the TCR CDR3. TCRdb reprocessed the multiplex PCR reads with MiXCR, giving one entry per CDR3 protein. The sample consists of about 340,000 distinct CDR3 sequences, about 20% of them appearing once. Source material: blood. These receptors were obtained from a woman aged 45-65 years with Graves' hyperthyroidism.

This clonotype was seen a few times. This chain joins TRBV5-6 and TRBJ1-1; maybe TRBD1 (6 bases). The CDR3 totals 13 residues. Trimming left V 2 bases short and J 6 bases short, with 11 bases between. The germline CDR1 and CDR2 sequences are SGHDT and YYEEEE. Written as DNA, the CDR3 is TGTGCCAGCAGCTTCCGGGGGCCCGCTGAAGCTTTCTTT. It is translated as CASSFRGPAEAFF.

This clonotype was counted once. The chain carries TRBV5-1 and TRBJ2-5; no firm D call. Trimming removed 2 bases from V and 5 bases from J, with 10 bases in between. The CDR3 has 13 residues. Per the germline V gene, CDR1 is SGHRS and CDR2 is YFSETQ. CDR3: CASSFQDGETQYF. The CDR3 DNA is TGCGCCAGCAGCTTCCAGGATGGCGAGACCCAGTACTTC.

This clonotype was detected only a few times. The chain is built from TRBV19 and TRBJ2-3; possible D gene TRBD2, 5 bases. Germline V CDR1 and CDR2: LNHDA, SQIVND (reference sequence). Trimming removed 3 bases from V and 2 bases from J, with 15 bases in between. The CDR3 contains 16 residues. CDR3 sequence reads: CASSIEAAQPTDTQYF. The CDR3 DNA reads TGTGCCAGTAGTATCGAAGCGGCCCAACCCACAGATACGCAGTATTTT.

This chain joins TRBV4-1 and TRBJ1-1; D gene uncertain. With 2 bases removed from V and 2 bases from J, the gap between germline ends came to 12 bases. CDR3 length: 15 amino acids. CDR1 is MGHRA and CDR2 is YSYEKL in the germline V gene. The CDR3 reads CASSQLRTDNTEAFF. CDR3 bases: TGCGCCAGCAGCCAACTGAGGACCGATAACACTGAAGCTTTCTTT.